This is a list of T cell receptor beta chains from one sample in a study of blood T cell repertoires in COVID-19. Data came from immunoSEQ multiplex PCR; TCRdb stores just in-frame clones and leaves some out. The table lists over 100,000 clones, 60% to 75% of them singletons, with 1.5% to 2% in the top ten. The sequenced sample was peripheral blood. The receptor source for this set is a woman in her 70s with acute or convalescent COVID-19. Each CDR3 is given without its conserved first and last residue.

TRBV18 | ASSPPVLGRTRDTQY
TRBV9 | ASSVALAGGHGELF
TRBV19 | ASSGDRVLNSPLH
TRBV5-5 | ASSLFSGFGNEQF
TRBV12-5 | ASGQSQVNTGELF
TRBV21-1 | ASSRAPRQNTEAF
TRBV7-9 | ASSLEGTSAEQY
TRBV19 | ASSFQGGSSSNQPQH
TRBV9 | ASSTRHRVH
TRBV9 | ASSAQSQGSDTQY
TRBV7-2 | ASSLAGVAAQETQY
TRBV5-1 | ASRAGDYNEQF
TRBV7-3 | ASSPFLAGPYEQY
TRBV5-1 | ASSVGRGQGSYEQY
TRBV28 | ASSFIAGAKNIQY
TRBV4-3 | ASSQERLASYEQY
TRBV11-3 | ASSQRPQGEAF
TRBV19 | ASSRDSVGRGYT
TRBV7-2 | ASSFWDSEETQY
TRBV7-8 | ASSPPPGDEKLF
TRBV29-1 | SVCYRTGVSDTQY
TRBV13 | ASSLGTGAGETQY
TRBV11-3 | ASSTRRLAGGLDEQF
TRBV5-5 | ASSGGLAGLNEQF
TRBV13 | ASSTASGSYNEQF
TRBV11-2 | ASSGSGGFADTQY
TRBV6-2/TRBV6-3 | ASSPHAAENYGYT